These 19 T cell receptor beta chains came from one sample sequenced in a study of identical twins. TCRdb reprocessed the 5' RACE reads with MiXCR, giving one entry per CDR3 protein. Among fewer than 250,000 distinct CDR3 sequences listed, 15% to 20% were seen once. This same sample was also part of a study on T cells expressing NK-cell markers.

Source material: CD8+ T cells sorted from blood. The receptors were sampled from a woman between 18 and 29 years old in good health.

This clonotype was observed a few times. This chain joins TRBV3-1 and TRBJ2-1; TRBD2 matches at 7 bases. V shed 0 bases and J 9 bases; nucleotides not matched to a gene: 11. Germline lookup yields CDR1 LGHDT and CDR2 YNNKEL (reference sequence). The CDR3 runs to 16 residues. The CDR3 DNA is TGTGCCAGCAGCCAAGATGCCGGACTAGGGAGGCCTGAGCAGTTCTTC. Translation: CASSQDAGLGRPEQFF.

This clonotype appeared a few times. This chain joins TRBV4-1 and TRBJ2-5; 8 bases fit TRBD1. CDR1 and CDR2 (germline): MGHRA, YSYEKL. The V segment lost 4 bases and the J segment 5 bases; nucleotides outside the gene matches: 9. The CDR3 is 15 amino acids. The CDR3 DNA reads TGCGCCAGCAGCCCGGATCTGACAGGGGCCGAGACCCAGTACTTC. Residues: CASSPDLTGAETQYF.

The J gene is TRBJ1-1, the V gene TRBV12-3 or TRBV12-4, with 7 positions matching TRBD1. The CDR3 has 14 residues. Trimming cost V 4 bases and J 2 bases; bases outside gene matches: 4. The DNA of the CDR3 is TGTGCCAGCAGTTCGGGACAGCCAAACACTGAAGCTTTCTTT. Its protein is CASSSGQPNTEAFF.

This clonotype has just a few counts. This rearrangement joins TRBV27 to TRBJ2-1, with D hard to call. The CDR3 length is 12 residues. Deletions cut 5 bases from V and 5 bases from J, with 7 bases between. Germline assignment: CDR1 MNHEY and CDR2 SMNVEV (reference sequence). The CDR3 loop is CASSKIDNEQFF. The CDR3 DNA is TGTGCCAGCAGTAAGATTGACAATGAGCAGTTCTTC.

This clonotype was observed a handful of times. The CDR3 here is CASTLTGKANYGYTF. The CDR3 bases are TGTGCCAGCACCCTGACAGGCAAGGCTAACTATGGCTACACCTTC. J is TRBJ1-2 and V is TRBV27, with a tentative D call TRBD1 (6 bases). V gave up 7 bases and J gave up 0 bases, with 15 bases separating them. CDR1 and CDR2 from the germline V gene are MNHEY and SMNVEV (reference sequence). This CDR3 is 15 amino acids long.

This clonotype was counted only a few times. The chain combines TRBV6-2 or TRBV6-3 with TRBJ1-2; D is ambiguous. The CDR3 has 10 amino acids. The V gene lost 11 bases and the J gene lost 8 bases, with 12 bases spanning the gap. CDR1 is MNHEY, CDR2 SVGEGT, per germline. The CDR3 DNA follows: TGTGCCGTAAAGGGAAGCGGCTACACCTTC. Translating it yields CAVKGSGYTF.

The chain has TRBV12-3 or TRBV12-4 and TRBJ1-1, with D tentatively TRBD1 (5 bases). The CDR3 is made up of 12 amino acids. The ends were cut back, 3 bases at V and 10 bases at J, with 12 bases in the middle. Here the CDR3 DNA reads TGTGCCAGCAGTTTCGGGGCTTTTGTAGCTTTCTTT. It is translated as CASSFGAFVAFF.

This chain links TRBV6-1 with TRBJ2-6; D unclear. The CDR3 extends over 15 amino acids. V lost 1 base, J lost 0 bases, and 4 bases lay in between. Germline V CDR1 and CDR2: MNHNS, SASEGT. The CDR3 protein is CASSEGYSGANVLTF. For the CDR3, the DNA is TGTGCCAGCAGTGAAGGGTACTCTGGGGCCAACGTCCTGACTTTC.

This clonotype was seen a few times. This sequence joins TRBV2 and TRBJ1-1; a possible D gene is TRBD1 (6 bases). Trimming left V 7 bases short and J 7 bases short, with 13 bases between. CDR1 SNHLY and CDR2 FYNNEI come from the germline V gene. The CDR3 runs 12 residues. The CDR3 DNA follows: TGTGCCAGCACGGGGGCGGAAAATGAAGCTTTCTTT. This gives the protein CASTGAENEAFF.

The sample holds a few counts of this clonotype. The chain carries TRBV7-9 and TRBJ2-2; 8 nucleotides align to TRBD1. CDR1 is SEHNR and CDR2 is FQNEAQ in the germline V gene (reference sequence). The CDR3 runs to 14 residues. Unmatched junction bases numbered 5, after V lost 5 bases and J lost 6 bases. As DNA, the CDR3 is TGTGCCAGCAGCCCCCAGGACAGGGCCGGGGAGCTGTTTTTT. It encodes CASSPQDRAGELFF. Based on the CDR3 plus reference TRBV7-9 and TRBJ2-2, the full variable domain is DTGVSQNPRHKITKRGQNVTFRCDPISEHNRLYWYRQTLGQGPEFLTYFQNEAQLEKSRLLSDRFSAERPKGSFSTLEIQRTEQGDSAMYLCASSPQDRAGELFFGEGSRLTVL.

The gene calls are TRBV9 and TRBJ2-1, with D perhaps being TRBD1 or TRBD2 (6 bases each). CDR1 SGDLS and CDR2 YYNGEE come from the germline V gene. V shed 3 bases and J shed 6 bases, with 16 bases lying between them. This CDR3 has 15 residues. Here the CDR3 DNA reads TGTGCCAGCAGCGAGGGGGACGGGAGCCGCAATGAGCAGTTCTTC. Translated, it gives CASSEGDGSRNEQFF. Drawing the rest from reference TRBV9 and TRBJ2-1, the complete variable domain is DSGVTQTPKHLITATGQRVTLRCSPRSGDLSVYWYQQSLDQGLQFLIQYYNGEERAKGNILERFSAQQFPDLHSELNLSSLELGDSALYFCASSEGDGSRNEQFFGPGTRLTVL.

This clonotype came up many times. CDR3 DNA: TGTGCCAGCAGCCCGACCGGGACTAGCGGCCAAGAGACCCAGTACTTC. Protein sequence: CASSPTGTSGQETQYF. The chain combines TRBV6-1 with TRBJ2-5; 11 positions agree with TRBD2. V was pared by 6 bases and J by 1 base, with 7 bases of the junction left unmatched. CDR1 is MNHNS and CDR2 is SASEGT in the germline V gene. CDR3 length equals 16 residues.

The V and J genes are TRBV6-1 and TRBJ2-1; 11 nucleotides line up with TRBD2. Trimming removed 5 bases from V and 10 bases from J; junction bases left unmatched: 7. Germline loops: CDR1 MNHNS, CDR2 SASEGT. This CDR3 region has 14 residues. CDR3 sequence reads: CASSPLLAGGEQFF. CDR3 nucleotides: TGTGCCAGCAGTCCTCTTTTAGCGGGGGGGGAGCAGTTCTTC.

The V and J genes are TRBV11-3 and TRBJ2-3; maybe TRBD2 (6 bases). The CDR3 totals 15 residues. CDR1 is SGHNT and CDR2 is YENEEA in the germline V gene. Trimming shortened V by 5 bases and J by 2 bases, and 14 bases separated the two germline ends. The CDR3: CASSPRDFDTDTQYF. Written as DNA, the CDR3 is TGTGCCAGCAGCCCGCGGGACTTTGACACAGATACGCAGTATTTT.

The chain uses TRBV25-1 and TRBJ2-1; perhaps TRBD2 as D (5 bases). The CDR3 sequence is 11 residues long. Germline assignment: CDR1 MGHDK and CDR2 SYGVNS. The V end was cut by 8 bases, the J end by 6 bases, with 8 bases between. CDR3 sequence (DNA): TGTGCCAGCGGGAGTTCCAATGAGCAGTTCTTC. Protein sequence: CASGSSNEQFF. The whole variable domain, remainder taken from reference TRBV25-1 and TRBJ2-1, is EADIYQTPRYLVIGTGKKITLECSQTMGHDKMYWYQQDPGMELHLIHYSYGVNSTEKGDLSSESTVSRIRTEHFPLTLESARPSHTSQYLCASGSSNEQFFGPGTRLTVL.

The chain's CDR3 is CASSAFPDAYRNEQFF. CDR3 coding DNA: TGTGCCAGCAGTGCTTTCCCGGACGCCTATCGGAATGAGCAGTTCTTC. The rearrangement joins TRBV6-1 to TRBJ2-1; D ambiguous. The CDR3 has 16 residues. V was cut by 4 bases and J by 7 bases, with 20 bases left in between. Germline values: CDR1 MNHNS, CDR2 SASEGT.

The chain employs TRBV5-1 and TRBJ2-3; the match to TRBD2 covers 8 bases. The CDR3 extends over 15 amino acids. The V and J ends lost 1 base and 4 bases, in that order; junction bases with no gene match: 5. Germline-derived CDR1 and CDR2 are SGHRS and YFSETQ. In nucleotides, the CDR3 is TGCGCCAGCAGCTTGTACGGGGGGGAAGCAGATACGCAGTATTTT. This gives the protein CASSLYGGEADTQYF.

This clonotype was seen only a few times. The chain links TRBV11-2 to TRBJ2-2, with D hard to call. Trimming stripped 4 bases from V and 5 bases from J, with 14 bases between. The CDR3 length is 15 residues. CDR1 and CDR2 from the germline V gene are SGHAT and FQNNGV. CDR3 in DNA: TGTGCCAGCAGCTGGCCCCCGCTTTCGACCGGGGAGCTGTTTTTT. Translated, it gives CASSWPPLSTGELFF.

This clonotype has a handful of counts. V gene TRBV27 combines with J gene TRBJ2-1, with 13 bases lining up with TRBD2. The CDR3 consists of 16 residues. CDR1 is MNHEY and CDR2 is SMNVEV in the germline V gene (reference sequence). The V gene end was trimmed by 5 bases and the J gene end by 7 bases; junction bases not matched to a gene: 8. The CDR3 nucleotides are TGTGCCAGCAGTCAGGGACTAGCGGGATCCCTTAATGAGCAGTTCTTC. This gives the protein CASSQGLAGSLNEQFF.